This TCR beta chain was captured in a study of T cell responses to AZD1222 COVID-19 vaccine. Notes on the study in general: Donors were largely white British and mainly female; clonal diversity was possibly underestimated. Targets within unmutated variant regions were reportedly found for nearly half of spike-specific TCRs. After two AZD1222 doses, spike-specific TCR breadth and depth rose versus day 0. Only a handful of people who got AZD1222 tested seropositive at baseline.

The germline V and J ends were trimmed by 8 bases and 2 bases, with 12 bases remaining between them. Germline V CDR1 and CDR2: MNHEY, SVGAGI. This CDR3 has 13 amino acids. The repertoire was sequenced with immunoSEQ multiplex PCR; TCRdb's copy has only in-frame clones and lacks some. The sample lists about 130,000 clones; over 75% were seen once. Regarding this clone: What it recognizes is unknown.

The chain links TRBV6-5 to TRBJ1-2; D gene uncertain. Sequenced material: peripheral blood, taken 28 days after the second AZD1222 dose. The TCR originated in an adult who received the AZD1222 COVID-19 vaccine. The CDR3 loop is CASGSAENYGYTF. CDR3 sequence (DNA): TGTGCCAGCGGTTCGGCAGAGAACTATGGCTACACCTTC.